A single sample is the source of the 32 T cell receptor beta chains below, sequenced in a study of blood T cell repertoires in COVID-19. The method was immunoSEQ multiplex PCR; TCRdb's version includes in-frame clones alone and lacks a portion of them. The sample consists of some 350,000 clones, more than 80% of them appearing once. Sequencing was done on a sample of peripheral blood. These receptors were collected from a woman in her twenties or thirties with COVID-19, enrolled during active disease.

The rearrangement links TRBV4-3 to TRBJ2-3, with D perhaps TRBD1 (6 bases). With 3 bases removed from V and 2 bases from J, the gap between germline ends came to 12 bases. The germline V gene encodes CDR1 LGHNA and CDR2 YSLEER. The CDR3 consists of 15 residues. The CDR3 protein is CASSHEYRATDTQYF. The CDR3 nucleotides are TGCGCCAGCAGCCACGAATACAGGGCCACAGATACGCAGTATTTT.

The rearrangement joins TRBV18 to TRBJ2-2; D uncertain. The V end was cut by 1 base, the J end by 1 base, with 4 bases between. The germline gives CDR1 KGHSH, CDR2 LQKENI. The CDR3 is 14 amino acids. The CDR3 region is CASSPLQNTGELFF. The CDR3 nucleotides read TGTGCCAGCTCACCACTTCAGAACACCGGGGAGCTGTTTTTT.

This clone was seen only a few times. The rearrangement uses TRBV6-6 and TRBJ1-1; no clear D. With 6 bases removed from V and 7 bases from J, the gap between germline ends came to 9 bases. CDR3 length equals 11 residues. Germline assignment: CDR1 MNHNY and CDR2 SVGAGI (reference sequence). CDR3 nucleotides: TGTGCCAGCAGCTCTCCTAGTGAAGCTTTCTTT. This sequence encodes CASSSPSEAFF.

This chain joins TRBV5-5 and TRBJ1-5; 7 bases are shared with TRBD1. CDR3 size: 15 residues. The ends lost 0 bases at V and 9 bases at J; junction bases unmatched: 9. CDR1 is SGHKS and CDR2 is YYEKEE in the germline V gene (reference sequence). CDR3 protein: CASSLDSQGERPQHF. CDR3 bases: TGTGCCAGCAGCTTGGACTCTCAGGGGGAACGGCCCCAGCATTTT.

In its sample, this clone was seen a few times. This rearrangement joins TRBV27 to TRBJ1-1, with 10 bases that match TRBD1. Germline assignment: CDR1 MNHEY and CDR2 SMNVEV (reference sequence). The CDR3 has 13 residues. V was clipped by 5 bases and J by 6 bases; unmatched bases: 3. This chain's CDR3 is CASSRQGASEAFF. In DNA, the CDR3 is TGTGCCAGCAGTCGACAGGGGGCCTCTGAAGCTTTCTTT.

The V gene is TRBV5-8, the J gene TRBJ1-4, with 8 positions matching TRBD1. Germline-derived CDR1 and CDR2 are SGHTS and YDEGEE. J gave up 4 bases and V 4 bases, and 6 bases lay outside the gene matches. The CDR3 has 15 amino acids. The DNA of the CDR3 is TGTGCCAGCAGCGTGGGACAGGTGAATAATGAAAAACTGTTTTTT. It translates to CASSVGQVNNEKLFF.

The V call is TRBV6-5, the J call TRBJ1-2; 7 bases are shared with TRBD1. The CDR3 runs 15 residues. Germline V CDR1 and CDR2: MNHEY, SVGAGI. With 2 bases clipped from V and 7 bases from J, the junction kept 10 bases outside the gene matches. Written as DNA, the CDR3 is TGTGCCAGCAGTTACCTTCAGGGGGGCGGGTTTGGCTACACCTTC. As protein: CASSYLQGGGFGYTF.

This chain links TRBV12-3 or TRBV12-4 with TRBJ2-4, with D maybe TRBD1 (6 bases). V shed 5 bases and J shed 8 bases, with 13 bases lying between them. The CDR3 loop spans 13 amino acids. The CDR3 region is CASSLGTIHIQYF. Here the CDR3 DNA reads TGTGCCAGCAGTCTCGGGACAATTCACATTCAGTACTTC.

The V and J genes are TRBV30 and TRBJ2-3; 8 bases map to TRBD2. This CDR3 contains 13 residues. The germline V gene encodes CDR1 GTSNPN and CDR2 SVGIG (reference sequence). Germline trimming cut 4 bases from V and 2 bases from J; bases unmatched to any gene: 2. The CDR3 DNA follows: TGTGCCTGGACTAGCGGGTTCACAGATACGCAGTATTTT. Translated: CAWTSGFTDTQYF.

The chain couples TRBV10-2 to TRBJ2-7, with D possibly TRBD1 on 5 matching bases. The V gene lost 0 bases and the J gene lost 3 bases, with 9 bases spanning the gap. This CDR3 has 14 residues. CDR1 is WSHSY, CDR2 SAAADI, per germline. CDR3 sequence: CASSESGRDYEQYF. The CDR3, as DNA: TGCGCCAGCAGTGAGTCCGGCAGGGACTACGAGCAGTACTTC.

Here the CDR3 DNA reads TGCGCCAGCAGCTGGGACAGCTATGGCTACACCTTC. This sequence encodes CASSWDSYGYTF. The chain uses TRBV5-1 and TRBJ1-2, with TRBD1 matching over 7 bases. The V gene end was trimmed by 3 bases and the J gene end by 4 bases; junction bases not matched to a gene: 0. Germline V CDR1 and CDR2: SGHRS, YFSETQ. This CDR3 is built from 12 residues.

J is TRBJ2-5 and V is TRBV5-4; D is unresolved. The CDR3 consists of 12 residues. Germline CDR1 and CDR2: SGHNT and YYREEE (reference sequence). Trimming removed 4 bases from V and 5 bases from J, with 9 bases in between. This CDR3 is CASSPAGETQYF. For the CDR3, the DNA is TGTGCCAGCAGCCCCGCCGGGGAGACCCAGTACTTC.

This chain links TRBV6-5 with TRBJ1-2; D possibly corresponds to TRBD1 (6 bases). Deletions cut 0 bases from V and 6 bases from J, with 11 bases between. The germline gives CDR1 MNHEY, CDR2 SVGAGI. This CDR3 region has 14 residues. The CDR3 here is CASSYSRGTNGYTF. CDR3 nucleotide sequence: TGTGCCAGCAGTTACTCAAGGGGGACTAATGGCTACACCTTC.

The chain carries TRBV19 and TRBJ1-2; TRBD1 might be the D (5 bases). Germline values: CDR1 LNHDA, CDR2 SQIVND (reference sequence). V was trimmed by 2 bases and J by 4 bases, leaving 11 bases between them. The CDR3 contains 14 residues. The CDR3 DNA reads as TGTGCCAGTAGTATAACGAGGGGACTCTATGGCTACACCTTC. It specifies CASSITRGLYGYTF.

This clone has just one count. The rearrangement links TRBV9 to TRBJ2-2; tentatively, D is TRBD2 (5 bases). The germline gives CDR1 SGDLS, CDR2 YYNGEE. The V end was cut by 1 base, the J end by 4 bases, with 11 bases between. The CDR3 spans 15 residues. The CDR3, as DNA: TGTGCCAGCAGCGTATCACATGCGGGCACCGGGGAGCTGTTTTTT. It codes for CASSVSHAGTGELFF.

This clone was seen repeatedly, ten times or more. V is TRBV10-3 and J is TRBJ1-5; TRBD1 matches at 10 bases. CDR3 size: 18 residues. The V and J ends lost 0 bases and 7 bases, in that order; junction bases with no gene match: 12. The germline V gene has CDR1 ENHRY and CDR2 SYGVKD. Written as DNA, the CDR3 is TGTGCCATCAGTGAGTCGTTTCGGACAGGGGGTGAGGGGCAGCCCCAGCATTTT. This gives the protein CAISESFRTGGEGQPQHF.

The chain has TRBV7-2 and TRBJ2-5; 8 nucleotides agree with TRBD2. The CDR3 consists of 13 residues. Germline lookup yields CDR1 SGHTA and CDR2 FQGNSA. Losses at the gene ends were 1 base for V and 7 bases for J; bases not matched to a gene: 2. The CDR3 bases are TGTGCCAGCAGCTTAGTAACTAGCGGGACCCAGTACTTC. Translating gives CASSLVTSGTQYF.

The V call is TRBV2, the J call TRBJ1-2; D is unresolved. The length of the CDR3 is 13 residues. The germline CDR1 and CDR2 sequences are SNHLY and FYNNEI. Trimming pared 4 bases from V and 4 bases from J, leaving 10 bases between. Here the CDR3 reads CASSVLAAYGYTF. CDR3 coding DNA: TGTGCCAGCAGTGTTTTAGCAGCCTATGGCTACACCTTC.

The chain carries TRBV19 and TRBJ2-2; TRBD2 aligns across 9 bases. CDR1 and CDR2 (germline): LNHDA, SQIVND (reference sequence). The CDR3 covers 14 residues. Trimming removed 9 bases from V and 6 bases from J; junction bases left unmatched: 8. CDR3 nucleotides: TGTGCCAGCCAGTTAGCGGGGGAGGCCGGGGAGCTGTTTTTT. It yields the protein CASQLAGEAGELFF. Full variable domain (missing parts from reference TRBV19 and TRBJ2-2): DGGITQSPKYLFRKEGQNVTLSCEQNLNHDAMYWYRQDPGQGLRLIYYSQIVNDFQKGDIAEGYSVSREKKESFPLTVTSAQKNPTAFYLCASQLAGEAGELFFGEGSRLTVL.

This sequence joins TRBV14 and TRBJ2-1; 10 bases line up with TRBD2. There are 15 residues in the CDR3. The germline CDR1 and CDR2 sequences are SGHDN and FVKESK. The ends lost 3 bases at V and 6 bases at J; junction bases unmatched: 5. The CDR3 coding sequence is TGTGCCAGCAGCCATCGGCTAGCGGGAGTCAATGAGCAGTTCTTC. This codes for CASSHRLAGVNEQFF.

The chain carries TRBV12-3 or TRBV12-4 and TRBJ1-1; 7 bases fit TRBD1. The CDR3 runs 13 residues. The V gene end was trimmed by 8 bases and the J gene end by 4 bases; junction bases not matched to a gene: 7. The CDR3 reads CASGLTGSTEAFF. The CDR3 DNA is TGTGCCAGCGGCTTGACAGGGAGCACTGAAGCTTTCTTT.

This chain uses TRBV7-2 with TRBJ1-5, with 8 bases identical to TRBD1. J was trimmed by 2 bases and V by 1 base; bases with no gene match: 4. CDR3 length: 16 amino acids. CDR1 and CDR2 from the germline V gene are SGHTA and FQGNSA. Written as DNA, the CDR3 is TGTGCCAGCAGCTTAGATATGACAGGGGGCAATCAGCCCCAGCATTTT. Amino acids: CASSLDMTGGNQPQHF.

The chain has TRBV19 and TRBJ1-4, with D hard to call. In germline, CDR1 is LNHDA, CDR2 SQIVND (reference sequence). The CDR3 loop spans 13 amino acids. Trimming pared 1 base from V and 7 bases from J, leaving 7 bases between. The CDR3 DNA follows: TGTGCCAGTAGTATAGTAGGGAGTGAAAAACTGTTTTTT. This translates into CASSIVGSEKLFF.

The rearrangement joins TRBV25-1 to TRBJ1-2, with D possibly TRBD1 on 6 matching bases. The V end lost 8 bases, the J end lost 4 bases, and 14 bases lay between the germline ends. This CDR3 has 13 residues. Germline V gene lookup returns CDR1 MGHDK and CDR2 SYGVNS. CDR3 protein: CASDRGGSYGYTF. Written as DNA, the CDR3 is TGTGCCAGCGACAGAGGGGGTTCCTATGGCTACACCTTC.

The rearrangement uses TRBV6-2 or TRBV6-3 and TRBJ2-7; TRBD1 aligns across 8 bases. This CDR3 is 14 amino acids long. The trim removed 5 bases at V and 2 bases at J, leaving 5 bases unmatched. Germline V lookup: CDR1 MNHEY, CDR2 SVGEGT. The CDR3 DNA is TGTGCCAGCAGTCCCTCGACAGGGGCCTACGAGCAGTACGTC. Amino acids: CASSPSTGAYEQYV.

This clone was counted only a few times. This chain connects TRBV5-8 to TRBJ1-2; D remains unclear. CDR3 length: 13 amino acids. Per the germline V gene, CDR1 is SGHTS and CDR2 is YDEGEE. V dropped 2 bases and J dropped 5 bases, with 10 bases sitting between them. Here the CDR3 reads CASSLSPRYGYTF. For the CDR3, the DNA is TGTGCCAGCAGCTTATCCCCGAGGTATGGCTACACCTTC.

The J gene is TRBJ2-5, the V gene TRBV11-2, with a tentative D call TRBD1 (6 bases). Germline V gene data show CDR1 as SGHAT and CDR2 as FQNNGV. V was pared by 0 bases and J by 2 bases, with 10 bases between. The CDR3 spans 15 residues. CDR3 protein: CASSLEGASQETQYF. The CDR3 coding sequence is TGTGCCAGCAGCTTAGAGGGGGCCTCACAAGAGACCCAGTACTTC.

This clone was detected only a few times. V gene TRBV7-9 combines with J gene TRBJ1-1; D might be TRBD1 (5 bases). Germline values: CDR1 SEHNR, CDR2 FQNEAQ (reference sequence). The length of the CDR3 is 13 residues. Trimming pared 6 bases from V and 1 base from J, leaving 9 bases between. The CDR3 DNA follows: TGTGCCAGCAGACCTGGACAGAACACTGAAGCTTTCTTT. As protein: CASRPGQNTEAFF.

The chain joins TRBV4-2 to TRBJ2-3; D call uncertain. With 0 bases removed from V and 2 bases from J, the gap between germline ends came to 9 bases. CDR1 LGHNA and CDR2 YNFKEQ come from the germline V gene. The CDR3 runs to 15 residues. The CDR3 loop reads CASSQDAGSTDTQYF. The CDR3 DNA reads as TGTGCCAGCAGCCAAGACGCAGGTTCCACAGATACGCAGTATTTT.

The rearrangement uses TRBV5-5 and TRBJ2-7; 7 bases map to TRBD1. This CDR3 has 15 residues. V dropped 0 bases and J dropped 1; count of bases not matched to a gene: 4. Germline V gene sequence: CDR1 SGHKS, CDR2 YYEKEE (reference sequence). CDR3 in amino acids: CASSLGWDSSYEQYV. For the CDR3, the DNA is TGTGCCAGCAGCTTGGGATGGGACAGTTCCTACGAGCAGTACGTC.

J is TRBJ1-5 and V is TRBV6-1, with 7 bases aligning to TRBD1. The CDR3 runs 14 residues. CDR1 and CDR2 from the germline V gene are MNHNS and SASEGT. The trim removed 5 bases at V and 6 bases at J, leaving 7 bases unmatched. CDR3 region: CASSRRTGVQPQHF. CDR3 DNA sequence: TGTGCCAGCAGTCGTCGCACAGGGGTTCAGCCCCAGCATTTT.

The rearrangement uses TRBV25-1 and TRBJ1-6; D is unresolved. CDR3 length equals 14 residues. The ends were cut back, 0 bases at V and 10 bases at J, with 10 bases in the middle. Germline V gene sequence: CDR1 MGHDK, CDR2 SYGVNS. The CDR3 DNA sequence: TGTGCCAGCAGTGAATATGTCGGGGTCTCACCCCTCCACTTT. It yields the protein CASSEYVGVSPLHF.